The 6 T cell receptor beta chains below come from one sample, sequenced in a study of T cell repertoires in cytomegalovirus infection. TCRdb passed the reads through MiXCR, listing each CDR3 protein once. The table has 560,000 or so distinct CDR3 sequences, 16% seen once. The source material was CD8+ T cells from PBMCs. The receptors come from a human donor in good health (CMV status not recorded). Some clones in this sample may be carry-over from other donors' samples.

This clonotype was recorded at least ten times. The chain couples TRBV6-1 to TRBJ2-3; 14 nucleotides agree with TRBD2. From germline, CDR1 is MNHNS and CDR2 SASEGT. The CDR3 contains 17 residues. Unmatched junction bases numbered 5, after V lost 0 bases and J lost 6 bases. CDR3 DNA: TGTGCCAGCAGTGAAGCATTGGGGACTAGCGGGGGTGATACGCAGTATTTT. Translated, it gives CASSEALGTSGGDTQYF.

This clonotype has at least ten counts. The V gene is TRBV12-5, the J gene TRBJ2-1; a weak D match, TRBD2 (6 bases). This CDR3 has 13 amino acids. The V and J ends lost 3 bases and 8 bases respectively, with 11 bases between them. The germline gives CDR1 LGHNT, CDR2 FRNRAP. Written as DNA, the CDR3 is TGTGCTAGTGGTTTCGGGGGTATTGATGAGCAGTTCTTC. Translation: CASGFGGIDEQFF.

This clonotype was seen a few times. This chain joins TRBV24-1 and TRBJ2-2, with 9 bases fitting TRBD1. Germline V CDR1 and CDR2: KGHDR, SFDVKD. V shed 4 bases and J 9 bases; nucleotides not matched to a gene: 2. The CDR3 has 13 residues. The CDR3 DNA reads as TGTGCCACCAGTGAGGGACAGGGCAGGGAGCTGTTTTTT. This translates into CATSEGQGRELFF.

V and J are TRBV9 and TRBJ1-5; D not resolved. The germline V and J ends were trimmed by 2 bases and 4 bases, with 10 bases remaining between them. This CDR3 is built from 14 residues. CDR1 and CDR2 from the germline V gene are SGDLS and YYNGEE. CDR3: CASSVGGFNQPQHF. CDR3 sequence (DNA): TGTGCCAGCAGCGTGGGTGGTTTTAATCAGCCCCAGCATTTT.

V is TRBV6-6 and J is TRBJ1-3, with D maybe TRBD1 (6 bases). The CDR3 runs to 16 residues. The germline V gene has CDR1 MNHNY and CDR2 SVGAGI (reference sequence). V was clipped by 2 bases and J by 4 bases, with 15 bases between them. As DNA, the CDR3 is TGTGCCAGCAGTTACCCTGGACAGCCAGGGGGAAACACCATATATTTT. It codes for CASSYPGQPGGNTIYF.

This clonotype has only a few counts. The V gene is TRBV7-9, the J gene TRBJ1-1, with D possibly matching TRBD1 (6 bases). Trimming shortened V by 1 base and J by 5 bases, and 14 bases separated the two germline ends. Germline CDR1 and CDR2: SEHNR and FQNEAQ (reference sequence). The CDR3 is 15 amino acids. The CDR3 here is CASSLVQGLYTEAFF. The CDR3 coding sequence is TGTGCCAGCAGCTTAGTACAGGGTCTTTATACTGAAGCTTTCTTT.